The 7 T cell receptor beta chains presented below share a single source sample, sequenced in a study of beta chain features in type 1 diabetes. Investigators reverse transcribed all isolated RNA, so they sequenced expressed TCRB transcripts. Sequenced by immunoSEQ multiplex PCR; TCRdb stores in-frame clones only, minus some. This sample has some 240,000 clones; 11% occur once, and the top ten carry 1% to 1.5%. Input material: central memory CD4+ T cells from blood. All receptors derive from a man aged 18 to 30 in good health.

The table lists this clone with a few counts. V usage is TRBV29-1 and J usage is TRBJ2-5; maybe TRBD1 (6 bases). Germline V CDR1 and CDR2: SQVTM, ANQGSEA. CDR3 length: 13 amino acids. V was cut by 7 bases and J by 2 bases, with 14 bases left in between. DNA of the CDR3: TGCAGCGCCGCACAGGGCCAACAAGAGACCCAGTACTTC. Translated, it gives CSAAQGQQETQYF. The whole variable domain, filled in from reference TRBV29-1 and TRBJ2-5, reads SAVISQKPSRDICQRGTSLTIQCQVDSQVTMMFWYRQQPGQSLTLIATANQGSEATYESGFVIDKFPISRPNLTFSTLTVSNMSPEDSSIYLCSAAQGQQETQYFGPGTRLLVL.

This clone was seen a few times. This chain uses TRBV11-2 with TRBJ2-7; no firm D call. The CDR3 spans 14 residues. Looked up from germline, CDR1 is SGHAT and CDR2 is FQNNGV. The V gene lost 5 bases and the J gene lost 2 bases, with 13 bases spanning the gap. The CDR3 spells CASSRDPATYEQYF. In nucleotides, the CDR3 is TGTGCCAGCAGCCGAGATCCGGCGACCTACGAGCAGTACTTC.

V usage is TRBV15 and J usage is TRBJ2-7, with 10 bases lining up with TRBD2. Germline CDR1 is LNHNV and CDR2 is YYDKDF (reference sequence). CDR3 length: 15 residues. The J segment lost 6 bases and the V segment lost 3 bases, leaving 8 bases of the junction unmatched. CDR3 bases: TGTGCCACCAGCAGGGACCTAGCGGGAGTTAGCGAGCAGTACTTC. Its translation is CATSRDLAGVSEQYF.

This clone was picked up a small number of times. The V call is TRBV2, the J call TRBJ2-1; TRBD1 might be the D (6 bases). CDR3 length equals 14 residues. Germline loops: CDR1 SNHLY, CDR2 FYNNEI. With 8 bases removed from V and 4 bases from J, the gap between germline ends came to 15 bases. CDR3 bases: TGTGCCAGCCAGGGGATAGGGGAATACAATGAGCAGTTCTTC. It translates to CASQGIGEYNEQFF.

This rearrangement joins TRBV30 to TRBJ2-1, with TRBD1 as a possible D gene (6 bases). This CDR3 region has 15 residues. Trimming removed 5 bases from V and 4 bases from J, with 18 bases in between. In germline, CDR1 is GTSNPN, CDR2 SVGIG (reference sequence). The CDR3 nucleotides are TGTGCCTGGGTTACCGGGACATACCTTTACAATGAGCAGTTCTTC. Encoded protein: CAWVTGTYLYNEQFF. The whole variable domain, filled in from reference TRBV30 and TRBJ2-1, reads SQTIHQWPATLVQPVGSPLSLECTVEGTSNPNLYWYRQAAGRGLQLLFYSVGIGQISSEVPQNLSASRPQDRQFILSSKKLLLSDSGFYLCAWVTGTYLYNEQFFGPGTRLTVL.

This chain joins TRBV7-2 and TRBJ2-3; D remains unclear. The V end was cut by 6 bases, the J end by 2 bases, with 15 bases between. Germline loops: CDR1 SGHTA, CDR2 FQGNSA. This CDR3 contains 15 residues. The CDR3 loop is CASSIIGLHTDTQYF. In DNA form, the CDR3 reads TGTGCCAGCAGTATAATTGGCTTACACACAGATACGCAGTATTTT.

The chain uses TRBV18 and TRBJ2-7; D perhaps matches TRBD1 (5 bases). V shed 3 bases and J shed 3 bases, with 12 bases lying between them. Germline-derived CDR1 and CDR2 are KGHSH and LQKENI. The CDR3 consists of 14 residues. This CDR3 is CASSPGQNYYEQYF. The CDR3 nucleotides are TGTGCCAGCTCACCGGGGCAGAATTACTACGAGCAGTACTTC. Full variable domain (outside the CDR3, taken from reference TRBV18 and TRBJ2-7): NAGVMQNPRHLVRRRGQEARLRCSPMKGHSHVYWYRQLPEEGLKFMVYLQKENIIDESGMPKERFSAEFPKEGPSILRIQQVVRGDSAAYFCASSPGQNYYEQYFGPGTRLTVT.